This TCR beta chain was identified in a study of blood T cell repertoires in COVID-19. Study in general: Specimens from acute and convalescent COVID-19 originated in the United States, Italy and Spain.

This clone showed up just once. Per the original data handling: Scientists estimated how many nucleated cells there were by amplifying reference gene primers. Data came from immunoSEQ multiplex PCR; TCRdb stores just in-frame clones and leaves some out. V and J calls and clone size are given by that table; D and trimming were obtained from the DNA. The profile covers about 160,000 clones, with around 83% appearing a single time and 10% to 15% taken by the ten largest. The receptor comes from a man in his 70s who had recovered from COVID-19. Material: peripheral blood.

Here the CDR3 reads CASSPQGLGGTDTQYF. The CDR3 DNA follows: TGTGCCAGCTCACCACAAGGGCTCGGGGGCACAGATACGCAGTATTTT. The rearrangement links TRBV18 to TRBJ2-3; D might be TRBD2 (5 bases). The CDR3 is made up of 16 amino acids. The ends were cut back, 1 base at V and 1 base at J, with 12 bases in the middle. The germline CDR1 and CDR2 sequences are KGHSH and LQKENI.